These 23 T cell receptor beta chains were all obtained from the same sample, sequenced in a study of OX40 agonist ivuxolimab in advanced cancers. Data came from immunoSEQ multiplex PCR; TCRdb stores just in-frame clones and leaves some out. The top ten hold about a quarter of the sample, which has tens of thousands of clones, approximately 81% seen once. The starting material was CD4+ or CD8+ T cells sorted from blood, obtained in a trial of the OX40 agonist ivuxolimab. All receptors come from an adult with an advanced solid tumor such as melanoma, head and neck, liver or kidney cancer.

The V call is TRBV5-1, the J call TRBJ1-1, with D perhaps TRBD1 (6 bases). Trimming took 2 bases from V and 0 from J, leaving 8 bases between them. The germline CDR1 and CDR2 sequences are SGHRS and YFSETQ. This CDR3 is 14 amino acids long. Written as DNA, the CDR3 is TGCGCCAGCAGCTTCGGGACACTGAACACTGAAGCTTTCTTT. It codes for CASSFGTLNTEAFF.

This clone was seen only a few times. V is TRBV7-9 and J is TRBJ1-6; no reliable D call. Germline V gene data show CDR1 as SEHNR and CDR2 as FQNEAQ (reference sequence). Trimming shortened V by 8 bases and J by 10 bases, and 6 bases separated the two germline ends. This CDR3 has 10 amino acids. The CDR3 region is CASGESPLHF. The CDR3, as DNA: TGTGCCAGCGGCGAATCACCCCTCCACTTT.

CDR3 region: CASSLSGSSYEQYF. CDR3 in DNA: TGTGCCAGCAGCTTAAGCGGGAGCTCCTACGAGCAGTACTTC. The genes are TRBV7-3 and TRBJ2-7; TRBD2 matches 7 bases. The CDR3 covers 14 residues. Looked up from germline, CDR1 is SGHTA and CDR2 is FQGTGA. The junction had 0 bases not matched to a gene; V was cut back by 1 base and J by 0 bases. The full variable domain, in which reference TRBV7-3 and TRBJ2-7 provide the parts outside the CDR3, is GAGVSQTPSNKVTEKGKYVELRCDPISGHTALYWYRQSLGQGPEFLIYFQGTGAADDSGLPNDRFFAVRPEGSVSTLKIQRTERGDSAVYLCASSLSGSSYEQYFGPGTRLTVT.

This sequence joins TRBV9 and TRBJ2-1, with D possibly called TRBD1 or TRBD2 (7 bases each). The germline CDR1 and CDR2 sequences are SGDLS and YYNGEE. Trimming removed 2 bases at V and 2 bases at J, with 17 bases between. CDR3 length: 17 residues. CDR3 residues: CASSVPVQGGAYNEQFF. The CDR3 DNA sequence: TGTGCCAGCAGCGTCCCCGTTCAGGGGGGGGCCTACAATGAGCAGTTCTTC.

The V gene is TRBV27, the J gene TRBJ2-3; D is uncertain. The CDR3 has 16 residues. The V end was cut by 7 bases, the J end by 0 bases, with 17 bases between. Germline lookup yields CDR1 MNHEY and CDR2 SMNVEV (reference sequence). The chain's CDR3 is CASIKHQDLSTDTQYF. The CDR3 nucleotides read TGTGCCAGCATCAAACATCAAGACCTCAGCACAGATACGCAGTATTTT.

The chain joins TRBV28 to TRBJ2-1, with unresolved D. Germline V lookup: CDR1 MDHEN, CDR2 SYDVKM. The CDR3 spans 15 residues. V gave up 3 bases and J gave up 5 bases, with 14 bases separating them. DNA for the CDR3: TGTGCCAGCAGTTTTTTCCGGAACATTAACAATGAGCAGTTCTTC. It encodes CASSFFRNINNEQFF.

This clone was counted a few times. The chain employs TRBV27 and TRBJ2-7, with D perhaps matching TRBD2 (5 bases). The V gene lost 6 bases and the J gene lost 6 bases, with 15 bases spanning the gap. Germline V CDR1 and CDR2: MNHEY, SMNVEV (reference sequence). CDR3 length equals 13 residues. The CDR3 spells CASSPMFEGEQYF. In DNA, the CDR3 is TGTGCCAGCAGCCCTATGTTTGAGGGCGAGCAGTACTTC.

This clone was seen just once. The chain recombines TRBV10-3 with TRBJ1-3; D remains ambiguous. Deletions cut 7 bases from V and 0 bases from J, with 7 bases between. The CDR3 covers 13 residues. Germline V gene sequence: CDR1 ENHRY, CDR2 SYGVKD. The CDR3 protein is CAITGSSGNTIYF. CDR3 in DNA: TGTGCCATCACCGGGAGCTCTGGAAACACCATATATTTT.

The chain couples TRBV6-6 to TRBJ2-2, with D maybe TRBD1 (6 bases). From germline, CDR1 is MNHNY and CDR2 SVGAGI (reference sequence). The CDR3 has 15 amino acids. Trimming stripped 5 bases from V and 6 bases from J, with 16 bases between. The CDR3 region is CASSNLDSNPGELFF. The CDR3 DNA reads as TGTGCCAGCAGTAACCTGGACAGTAACCCCGGGGAGCTGTTTTTT.

The chain uses TRBV4-2 and TRBJ1-1; no clear D gene. The length of the CDR3 is 16 residues. Looked up from germline, CDR1 is LGHNA and CDR2 is YNFKEQ. With 2 bases removed from V and 1 base from J, the gap between germline ends came to 14 bases. Here the CDR3 DNA reads TGTGCCAGCAGCCAACGACTCCAAGGGTGGAACACTGAAGCTTTCTTT. Translation gives CASSQRLQGWNTEAFF.

The chain has TRBV30 and TRBJ2-2; D is uncertain. CDR1 is GTSNPN, CDR2 SVGIG, per germline (reference sequence). CDR3 length: 11 amino acids. Trimming removed 0 bases at V and 9 bases at J, with 5 bases between. CDR3 sequence: CAWSVNWELFF. For the CDR3, the DNA is TGTGCCTGGAGTGTCAACTGGGAGCTGTTTTTT.

V gene TRBV7-7 combines with J gene TRBJ2-1, with D perhaps TRBD1 or TRBD2 (5 bases each). CDR3 size: 13 residues. CDR1 is SSHAT and CDR2 is FNYEAQ in the germline V gene (reference sequence). Trimming stripped 1 base from V and 10 bases from J, with 11 bases between. CDR3 in DNA: TGTGCCAGCAGCTTAGGAGGAGAGGGGGAGCAGTTCTTC. This translates into CASSLGGEGEQFF. The variable domain in full, with the rest retrieved from reference TRBV7-7 and TRBJ2-1, is GAGVSQSPRYKVTKRGQDVTLRCDPISSHATLYWYQQALGQGPEFLTYFNYEAQPDKSGLPSDRFSAERPEGSISTLTIQRTEQRDSAMYRCASSLGGEGEQFFGPGTRLTVL.

This chain joins TRBV5-1 and TRBJ2-3, with D possibly matching TRBD2 (5 bases). Germline V gene sequence: CDR1 SGHRS, CDR2 YFSETQ. The length of the CDR3 is 17 residues. V was clipped by 3 bases and J by 0 bases, with 17 bases between them. As DNA, the CDR3 is TGCGCCAGCAGCTGGTCGGCCGGGGTGTCTAGCACAGATACGCAGTATTTT. As protein: CASSWSAGVSSTDTQYF. The variable domain in full, completed from reference TRBV5-1 and TRBJ2-3, reads KAGVTQTPRYLIKTRGQQVTLSCSPISGHRSVSWYQQTPGQGLQFLFEYFSETQRNKGNFPGRFSGRQFSNSRSEMNVSTLELGDSALYLCASSWSAGVSSTDTQYFGPGTRLTVL.

The chain has TRBV4-1 and TRBJ1-1, with a possible D match to TRBD1 (5 bases). The CDR3 is 15 amino acids. The ends were cut back, 1 base at V and 0 bases at J, with 9 bases in the middle. Per germline, CDR1 MGHRA and CDR2 YSYEKL. The CDR3: CASSQVGGLNTEAFF. CDR3 DNA sequence: TGCGCCAGCAGCCAAGTGGGGGGACTGAACACTGAAGCTTTCTTT.

The chain carries TRBV14 and TRBJ2-7; 8 nucleotides agree with TRBD2. Trimming removed 0 bases from V and 7 bases from J; junction bases left unmatched: 11. Germline V gene lookup returns CDR1 SGHDN and CDR2 FVKESK. The CDR3 length is 16 residues. In nucleotides, the CDR3 is TGTGCCAGCAGCCAAGATCTGGCTAGCGGGCCCTCGGAGCAGTACTTC. Residues: CASSQDLASGPSEQYF.

The J gene is TRBJ2-7, the V gene TRBV7-2; 10 bases line up with TRBD1. The V segment lost 2 bases and the J segment 13 bases; nucleotides outside the gene matches: 5. This CDR3 comprises 12 residues. The germline V gene encodes CDR1 SGHTA and CDR2 FQGNSA. The CDR3 nucleotides are TGTGCCAGCAGCTTACTTGGGACAGGGGTATACTTC. The encoded protein is CASSLLGTGVYF.

This sequence joins TRBV27 and TRBJ2-7; 9 bases align to TRBD1. The CDR3 is 13 amino acids. Germline V CDR1 and CDR2: MNHEY, SMNVEV (reference sequence). Trimming removed 4 bases from V and 4 bases from J; junction bases left unmatched: 2. The CDR3 DNA follows: TGTGCCAGCAGTTGGGGACAGGGTTACGAGCAGTACTTC. Amino acids: CASSWGQGYEQYF.

This chain uses TRBV28 with TRBJ2-7, with D unresolved. With 6 bases removed from V and 6 bases from J, the gap between germline ends came to 9 bases. This CDR3 spans 11 amino acids. From germline, CDR1 is MDHEN and CDR2 SYDVKM. The CDR3 coding sequence is TGTGCCAGCAGGTATGGCGGCGAGCAGTACTTC. Its translation: CASRYGGEQYF.

The gene calls are TRBV19 and TRBJ2-7; D remains ambiguous. CDR3 length: 13 residues. The germline V gene has CDR1 LNHDA and CDR2 SQIVND (reference sequence). V was cut by 3 bases and J by 1 base, with 7 bases left in between. The DNA for the CDR3 is TGTGCCAGTAGTATCTCACCGTCCTACGAGCAGTACTTC. Translating it yields CASSISPSYEQYF.

CDR3: CASSEGTGINEQFF. For the CDR3, the DNA is TGTGCCAGCAGTGAAGGGACAGGGATCAATGAGCAGTTCTTC. J is TRBJ2-1 and V is TRBV2; TRBD1 matches 8 bases. This CDR3 contains 14 residues. Germline-derived CDR1 and CDR2 are SNHLY and FYNNEI. V gave up 1 base and J gave up 6 bases; unmatched junction bases: 2. Full variable domain (remainder filled in from reference TRBV2 and TRBJ2-1): EPEVTQTPSHQVTQMGQEVILRCVPISNHLYFYWYRQILGQKVEFLVSFYNNEISEKSEIFDDQFSVERPDGSNFTLKIRSTKLEDSAMYFCASSEGTGINEQFFGPGTRLTVL.

The chain joins TRBV9 to TRBJ2-7, with 10 bases lining up with TRBD1. The V gene's germline CDR1 is SGDLS and CDR2 YYNGEE. The CDR3 is 15 amino acids. Germline trimming cut 2 bases from V and 9 bases from J; bases unmatched to any gene: 11. CDR3 sequence (DNA): TGTGCCAGCAGCGTCTCGGGACAGGGGCGAGACGTGCAGTACTTC. It specifies CASSVSGQGRDVQYF.

Ten or more counts support this clone. This sequence joins TRBV28 and TRBJ2-1; the D gene is possibly TRBD1 (6 bases). Germline V CDR1 and CDR2: MDHEN, SYDVKM. The germline V and J ends were trimmed by 3 bases and 11 bases, with 8 bases remaining between them. The CDR3 covers 11 residues. The CDR3 coding sequence is TGTGCCAGCAGTTTCACAGGGAAGCAGTTCTTC. This sequence encodes CASSFTGKQFF.

The chain is built from TRBV28 and TRBJ2-7; D may be TRBD2 (5 bases). This CDR3 region has 14 residues. Trimming took off 6 bases at V and 4 bases at J, with 16 bases between the two ends. Per germline, CDR1 MDHEN and CDR2 SYDVKM. The chain's CDR3 is CASRPSGILYEQYF. CDR3 in DNA: TGTGCCAGCAGGCCGTCGGGGATACTTTACGAGCAGTACTTC.